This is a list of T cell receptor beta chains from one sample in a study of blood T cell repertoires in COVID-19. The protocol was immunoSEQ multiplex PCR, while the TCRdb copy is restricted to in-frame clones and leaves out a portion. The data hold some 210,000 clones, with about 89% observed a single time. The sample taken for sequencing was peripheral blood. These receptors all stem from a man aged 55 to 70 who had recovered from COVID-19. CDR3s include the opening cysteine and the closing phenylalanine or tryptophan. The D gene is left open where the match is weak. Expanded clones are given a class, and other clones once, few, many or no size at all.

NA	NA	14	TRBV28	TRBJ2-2	CASSLDRDNGELFF	TGTGCCAGCAGTTTAGATAGGGACAACGGGGAGCTGTTTTTT
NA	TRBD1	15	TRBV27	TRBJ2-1	CASRASGTGGNEQFF	TGTGCCAGCAGAGCTTCCGGGACAGGGGGCAATGAGCAGTTCTTC
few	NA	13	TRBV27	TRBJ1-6	CASSNFGGSPLHF	TGTGCCAGCAGTAACTTTGGCGGCTCACCCCTCCACTTT
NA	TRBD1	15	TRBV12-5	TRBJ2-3	CASGQTGTGPDTQYF	TGTGCTAGTGGCCAAACCGGGACAGGGCCAGATACGCAGTATTTT
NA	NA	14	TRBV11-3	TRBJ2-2	CASSYQSNTGELFF	TGTGCCAGCAGCTATCAGTCTAACACCGGGGAGCTGTTTTTT
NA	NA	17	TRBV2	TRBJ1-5	CASSFSGGYYGNQPQHF	TGTGCCAGCAGTTTTTCGGGGGGTTATTACGGCAATCAGCCCCAGCATTTT
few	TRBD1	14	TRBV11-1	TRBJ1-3	CASSLQGSGNTIYF	TGTGCCAGCAGCCTACAGGGGTCTGGAAACACCATATATTTT
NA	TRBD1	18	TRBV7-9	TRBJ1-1	CASQSLGQGRSMNTEAFF	TGTGCCAGCCAATCTTTGGGACAGGGAAGATCTATGAACACTGAAGCTTTCTTT
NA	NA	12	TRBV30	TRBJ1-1	CAWSRVGEKPFF	TGTGCCTGGAGTCGGGTTGGGGAGAAGCCTTTCTTT
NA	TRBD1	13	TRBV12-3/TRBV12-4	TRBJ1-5	CASSPGQGDPQHF	TGTGCCAGCAGCCCGGGACAGGGGGACCCCCAGCATTTT
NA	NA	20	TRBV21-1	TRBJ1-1	CASSKGIARTGGKPNTEAFF	TGTGCCAGCAGCAAAGGCATAGCGCGGACAGGGGGGAAGCCCAACACTGAAGCTTTCTTT
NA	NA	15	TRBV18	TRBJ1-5	CASSPSTGGNQPQHF	TGTGCCAGCTCACCCTCGACGGGGGGCAATCAGCCCCAGCATTTT
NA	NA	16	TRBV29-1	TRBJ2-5	CSVEVPWVQGRKTQYF	TGCAGCGTTGAAGTACCCTGGGTACAGGGTCGGAAGACCCAGTACTTC
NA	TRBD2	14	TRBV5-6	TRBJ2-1	CASSLGPGGNEQFF	TGTGCCAGCAGCTTGGGGCCGGGGGGCAATGAGCAGTTCTTC
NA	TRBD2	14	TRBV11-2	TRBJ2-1	CASRTSGGGNEQFF	TGTGCCAGCAGAACTAGCGGAGGAGGCAATGAGCAGTTCTTC
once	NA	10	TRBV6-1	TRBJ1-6	CASSEAMIVF	TGTGCCAGCAGTGAAGCGATGATAGTCTTT
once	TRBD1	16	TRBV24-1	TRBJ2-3	CATSDTGGVSTDTQYF	TGTGCCACCAGTGATACAGGGGGCGTGAGCACAGATACGCAGTATTTT
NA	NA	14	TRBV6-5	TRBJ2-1	CASKLLGPSEDWFF	TGTGCCAGCAAACTCCTCGGACCCTCGGAGGATTGGTTCTTC
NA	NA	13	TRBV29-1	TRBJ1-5	CSVEVGGNQPQHF	TGCAGCGTTGAGGTGGGGGGGAATCAGCCCCAGCATTTT
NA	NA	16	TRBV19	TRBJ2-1	CASSARQALSYNEQFF	TGTGCCAGTAGTGCCAGACAGGCCCTCTCCTACAATGAGCAGTTCTTC
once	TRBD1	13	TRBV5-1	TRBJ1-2	CASSTGTESGYTF	TGCGCCAGCAGCACGGGGACAGAAAGTGGCTACACCTTC
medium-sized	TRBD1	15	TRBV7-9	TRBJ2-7	CASSHGDRGPYEQYF	TGTGCCAGCAGTCATGGGGACAGGGGCCCCTACGAGCAGTACTTC
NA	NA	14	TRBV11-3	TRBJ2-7	CASSRSGVGYEQYF	TGTGCCAGCAGCCGGTCGGGAGTAGGCTACGAGCAGTACTTC
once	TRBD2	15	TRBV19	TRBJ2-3	CATKENGRGTDTQYF	TGTGCCACTAAGGAGAACGGGAGGGGCACAGATACGCAGTATTTT
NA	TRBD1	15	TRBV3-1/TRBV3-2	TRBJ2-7	CASSQSQGSAYEQYF	TGTGCCAGCAGCCAATCACAGGGGTCGGCCTACGAGCAGTACTTC
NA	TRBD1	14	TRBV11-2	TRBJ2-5	CASSSDRGKETQYF	TGTGCCAGCAGCTCCGACAGGGGGAAAGAGACCCAGTACTTC
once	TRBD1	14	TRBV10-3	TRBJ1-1	CAIRGTGEVTEAFF	TGTGCCATCAGAGGGACAGGGGAGGTCACTGAAGCTTTCTTT
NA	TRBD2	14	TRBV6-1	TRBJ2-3	CASSDSGRGDTQYF	TGTGCCAGCAGTGATAGCGGGAGGGGGGATACGCAGTATTTT
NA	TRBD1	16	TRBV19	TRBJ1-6	CASSDNRGTGQSPLHF	TGTGCCAGTAGCGATAACCGTGGGACAGGGCAATCACCCCTCCACTTT
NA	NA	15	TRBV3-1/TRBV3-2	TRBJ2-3	CASSPRLVGLDTQYF	TGTGCCAGCAGTCCGAGACTAGTCGGATTAGATACGCAGTATTTT
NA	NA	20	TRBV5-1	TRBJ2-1	CASSLGSASRHRSSYNEQFF	TGCGCCAGCAGCTTGGGATCTGCGAGCCGCCATCGAAGCTCCTACAATGAGCAGTTCTTC
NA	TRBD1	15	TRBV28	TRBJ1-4	CASSQPGQGYEKLFF	TGTGCCAGCAGTCAGCCGGGACAGGGGTACGAAAAACTGTTTTTT
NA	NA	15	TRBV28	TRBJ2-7	CASSLLEGRPYEQYF	TGTGCCAGCAGTTTATTAGAGGGAAGGCCCTACGAGCAGTACTTC
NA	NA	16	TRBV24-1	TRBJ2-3	CATSDPTSGSTDTQYF	TGTGCCACCAGTGACCCAACCAGCGGGAGCACAGATACGCAGTATTTT
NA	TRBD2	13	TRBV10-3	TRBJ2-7	CAIGTSVSYEQYF	TGTGCCATCGGGACTAGCGTCTCCTACGAGCAGTACTTC
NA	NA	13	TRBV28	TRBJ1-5	CASSSLVYQPQHF	TGTGCCAGCAGCTCGTTAGTATATCAGCCCCAGCATTTT
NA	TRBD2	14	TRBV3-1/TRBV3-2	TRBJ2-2	CASSLRGGPGELFF	TGTGCCAGCAGCCTGCGGGGGGGTCCCGGGGAGCTGTTTTTT
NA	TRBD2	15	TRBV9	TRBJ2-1	CASRPAGSSYNEQFF	TGTGCCAGCCGCCCAGCGGGGAGCTCCTACAATGAGCAGTTCTTC
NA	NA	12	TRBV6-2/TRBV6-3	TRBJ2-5	CASSPSWPTQYF	TGTGCCAGCAGCCCCAGTTGGCCTACCCAGTACTTC
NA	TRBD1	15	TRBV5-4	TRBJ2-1	CASSLASGGHNEQFF	TGTGCCAGCAGCTTGGCGTCAGGGGGTCACAATGAGCAGTTCTTC
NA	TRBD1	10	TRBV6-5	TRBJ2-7	CASSKQGASF	TGTGCCAGCAGTAAGCAGGGGGCGAGCTTC
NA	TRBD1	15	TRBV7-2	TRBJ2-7	CASSFDRGLFYEQYF	TGTGCCAGCAGTTTCGACAGGGGGCTTTTCTACGAGCAGTACTTC
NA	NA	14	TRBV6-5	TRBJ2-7	CASSSYTRGYEQYF	TGTGCCAGCAGTTCCTACACCCGGGGGTACGAGCAGTACTTC
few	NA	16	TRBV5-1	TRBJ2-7	CASSPSYSLSSYEQYF	TGCGCCAGCAGCCCTAGCTACAGTCTAAGCTCCTACGAGCAGTACTTC
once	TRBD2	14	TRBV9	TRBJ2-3	CASSLAGGTDTQYF	TGTGCCAGCAGTTTAGCGGGGGGCACAGATACGCAGTATTTT
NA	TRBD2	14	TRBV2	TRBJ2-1	CAGRTSGGANEQFF	TGTGCCGGGAGGACTAGCGGGGGGGCGAATGAGCAGTTCTTC
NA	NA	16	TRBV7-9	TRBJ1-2	CASSLALTRGASGYTF	TGTGCCAGCAGCTTAGCCCTCACTCGGGGGGCTAGCGGCTACACCTTC
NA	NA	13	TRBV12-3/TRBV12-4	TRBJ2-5	CASSTGQRETQYF	TGTGCCAGCAGTACAGGACAGCGAGAGACCCAGTACTTC